This TCR beta chain was identified in a study of blood T cell repertoires in COVID-19. As for the study in general: There were acute and convalescent COVID-19 samples, and they came from the United States, Italy and Spain. T cells, B-cell-depleted T cells, or PBMCs provided the cDNA or gDNA that served as material.

Per the original data handling: Cell counts per sample came from amplifying reference gene primers. Profiled with immunoSEQ multiplex PCR; TCRdb holds only in-frame clones, not every one. That table gives V, J and clone size, and the DNA gave D and trimming. The table has some 48,000 clones, around 83% seen once; the top ten hold approximately 7.6%. There are 14 residues in the CDR3. Germline lookup yields CDR1 MDHEN and CDR2 SYDVKM. V lost 2 bases to trimming and J lost 4 bases; unmatched junction nucleotides: 4. Sequencing was carried out using peripheral blood. This sequence joins TRBV28 and TRBJ1-2; 7 nucleotides match TRBD1. The receptor was derived from a human donor in a cohort sampled during active COVID-19. The CDR3 nucleotides read TGTGCCAGCAGTTTAAGAGGGGGCAGCTATGGCTACACCTTC. Amino acids: CASSLRGGSYGYTF.